Below are 9 T cell receptor beta chains sequenced from a single sample in a study of shared T cell receptors in the human thymus. The method was immunoSEQ multiplex PCR; TCRdb's version includes in-frame clones alone and lacks a portion of them. The profile shows hundreds of thousands of clones, about 90% of them singletons. This sample was shared with a second study, whose subject was human thymus T cells.

Sequenced input: thymocytes. The receptor source for this set is a boy in the first two years of life with a congenital heart defect.

The chain carries TRBV25-1 and TRBJ1-5; the match to TRBD1 covers 8 bases. CDR3 length equals 13 residues. V lost 4 bases to trimming and J lost 4 bases; unmatched junction nucleotides: 0. The V gene's germline CDR1 is MGHDK and CDR2 SYGVNS. The CDR3 loop reads CASSGTGNQPQHF. CDR3 DNA sequence: TGTGCCAGCAGTGGGACAGGGAATCAGCCCCAGCATTTT.

Only a few counts were recorded for this clone. This chain connects TRBV5-5 to TRBJ1-2; D gene ambiguous. Trimming stripped 6 bases from V and 3 bases from J, with 9 bases between. This CDR3 contains 12 residues. CDR1 is SGHKS and CDR2 is YYEKEE in the germline V gene (reference sequence). CDR3 nucleotides: TGTGCCAGCACCCCGGGAGACTATGGCTACACCTTC. Its protein product is CASTPGDYGYTF.

The chain combines TRBV4-1 with TRBJ1-1, with D possibly TRBD1 on 6 matching bases. Germline V CDR1 and CDR2: MGHRA, YSYEKL. This CDR3 is built from 16 residues. Trimming removed 5 bases from V and 1 base from J, with 17 bases in between. The CDR3 region has the DNA TGCGCCAGCAGCTACTTTTTGGGGGCAGGGAACACTGAAGCTTTCTTT. Amino acid sequence: CASSYFLGAGNTEAFF.

The chain is built from TRBV6-6 and TRBJ1-1; D gene uncertain. V shed 6 bases and J shed 3 bases, with 17 bases lying between them. CDR3 length: 15 residues. CDR1 and CDR2 from the germline V gene are MNHNY and SVGAGI (reference sequence). This CDR3 is CASSPRPSRDTEAFF. CDR3 bases: TGTGCCAGCAGCCCTCGGCCCTCACGGGACACTGAAGCTTTCTTT.

Turning to this clone: The junction departs from germline at one end; a sequencing error may be responsible. The chain combines TRBV28 with TRBJ2-7; 11 bases map to TRBD1. This CDR3 spans 12 amino acids. CDR1 MDHEN and CDR2 SYDVKM come from the germline V gene. The CDR3 bases are TGTGCCAGCAGCTCTAGGACAGGGGGCTTTAACTTC. Encoded protein: CASSSRTGGFNF.

This chain uses TRBV4-3 with TRBJ1-5; perhaps TRBD1 as D (5 bases). Per germline, CDR1 LGHNA and CDR2 YSLEER. The CDR3 contains 18 residues. V was shortened by 0 bases and J by 0 bases, with 15 bases between the two germline ends. Here the CDR3 DNA reads TGCGCCAGCAGCCAAGATCTTCCTACAGGTCCTAGCAATCAGCCCCAGCATTTT. As protein: CASSQDLPTGPSNQPQHF.

The chain recombines TRBV5-6 with TRBJ1-2; TRBD1 matches at 8 bases. The CDR3 runs to 15 residues. Looked up from germline, CDR1 is SGHDT and CDR2 is YYEEEE. V shed 4 bases and J 3 bases; nucleotides not matched to a gene: 8. CDR3 nucleotides: TGTGCCAGCAGCCCACGAGACAGGGGATACTATGGCTACACCTTC. Amino acid sequence: CASSPRDRGYYGYTF. The full variable domain, rest sourced from reference TRBV5-6 and TRBJ1-2, is DAGVTQSPTHLIKTRGQQVTLRCSPKSGHDTVSWYQQALGQGPQFIFQYYEEEERQRGNFPDRFSGHQFPNYSSELNVNALLLGDSALYLCASSPRDRGYYGYTFGSGTRLTVV.

The V and J genes are TRBV7-8 and TRBJ1-4; 7 nucleotides agree with TRBD1. Trimming took 4 bases from V and 4 from J; bases not matched to a gene: 9. Germline lookup yields CDR1 SGHVS and CDR2 FQNEAQ. The CDR3 is 16 residues long. DNA of the CDR3: TGTGCCAGCAGCTCAAGGGGGCCGAGGCATAATGAAAAACTGTTTTTT. Amino acids: CASSSRGPRHNEKLFF.

This clone appeared a few times. The chain combines TRBV19 with TRBJ1-6, with no clear D. From germline, CDR1 is LNHDA and CDR2 SQIVND (reference sequence). The CDR3 length is 15 residues. The V and J ends lost 10 bases and 5 bases respectively, with 18 bases between them. This CDR3 reads CATSCGQTHNSPLHF. DNA for the CDR3: TGTGCCACCAGTTGTGGGCAAACCCATAATTCACCCCTCCACTTT.